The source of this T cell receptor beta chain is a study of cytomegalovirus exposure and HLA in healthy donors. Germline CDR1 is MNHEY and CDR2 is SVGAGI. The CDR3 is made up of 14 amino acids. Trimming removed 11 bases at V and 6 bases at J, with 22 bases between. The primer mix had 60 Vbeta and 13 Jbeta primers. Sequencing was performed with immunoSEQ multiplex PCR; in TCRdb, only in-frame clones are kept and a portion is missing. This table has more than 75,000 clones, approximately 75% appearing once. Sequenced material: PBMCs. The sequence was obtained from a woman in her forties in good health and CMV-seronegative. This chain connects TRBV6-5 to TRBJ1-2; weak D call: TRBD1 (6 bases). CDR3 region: CAAQARGTNHGYTF. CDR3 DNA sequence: TGTGCCGCCCAGGCCAGGGGAACTAATCATGGCTACACCTTC.